Presented here are 11 T cell receptor beta chains from one specimen sequenced in a study of cytomegalovirus exposure and HLA in healthy donors. The PCR was carried out with 60 Vbeta primers and 13 Jbeta primers. Some clones are missing from TCRdb's copy, which holds only in-frame ones; the method was immunoSEQ multiplex PCR. The profile shows around 130,000 clones, 75% of them singletons. Sequenced input: PBMCs. All receptors derive from a woman aged 40 to 50 in good health and CMV-seropositive.

The V call is TRBV5-6, the J call TRBJ1-1; weak D call: TRBD1 (6 bases). This CDR3 has 13 amino acids. Germline CDR1 and CDR2: SGHDT and YYEEEE. Trimming shortened V by 4 bases and J by 8 bases, and 15 bases separated the two germline ends. The CDR3 DNA reads as TGTGCCAGCAGCCTAAGCAGGGGCCCGGAAGCTTTCTTT. Amino acids: CASSLSRGPEAFF.

This clone occurred a few times. The rearrangement links TRBV10-1 to TRBJ2-3, with 8 bases fitting TRBD2. CDR3 length: 15 amino acids. From germline, CDR1 is WNHNN and CDR2 SYGVQD (reference sequence). V shed 7 bases and J 1 base; nucleotides not matched to a gene: 7. The DNA for the CDR3 is TGCGCCAGCACAATGGTACTAGCGGGCACAGATACGCAGTATTTT. Amino acids: CASTMVLAGTDTQYF.

The chain uses TRBV21-1 and TRBJ2-7; no check of the table's D call, TRBD1, against the DNA was made. TRBV21-1 is a recognized pseudogene. The CDR3 consists of 14 residues. Here the CDR3 DNA reads TGTGCCAGCAGCCAAGGGGGCAAGCCCTACGAGCAGTACTTC. It yields the protein CASSQGGKPYEQYF.

The J gene is TRBJ2-2, the V gene TRBV18, with D tentatively TRBD1 (6 bases). This CDR3 comprises 16 residues. Trimming cost V 6 bases and J 1 base, with 15 bases left between them. Germline CDR1 reads KGHSH; CDR2 reads LQKENI. The DNA of the CDR3 is TGTGCCAGCTCCCCGCTCCTGGGACAGAACACCGGGGAGCTGTTTTTT. Its protein product is CASSPLLGQNTGELFF.

This chain links TRBV19 with TRBJ1-1, with a tentative D call TRBD1 (6 bases). Germline V gene lookup returns CDR1 LNHDA and CDR2 SQIVND (reference sequence). The CDR3 sequence is 13 residues long. The ends were cut back, 5 bases at V and 5 bases at J, with 12 bases in the middle. DNA for the CDR3: TGTGCCAGTAGTTTCCAGGGGCGGACTGAAGCTTTCTTT. Translated, it gives CASSFQGRTEAFF.

V gene TRBV4-3 combines with J gene TRBJ1-2; 7 bases are a match to TRBD1. From germline, CDR1 is LGHNA and CDR2 YSLEER. Trimming at V came to 0 bases and at J to 4 bases, leaving 8 bases not matched to a gene. The CDR3 is made up of 16 amino acids. Written as DNA, the CDR3 is TGCGCCAGCAGCCAAGATAATAACAGGGGCCGCTATGGCTACACCTTC. As protein: CASSQDNNRGRYGYTF.

This clone was detected a few times. This sequence joins TRBV15 and TRBJ2-1, with a possible D match to TRBD2 (5 bases). From germline, CDR1 is LNHNV and CDR2 YYDKDF (reference sequence). The CDR3 sequence is 16 residues long. Trimming removed 4 bases from V and 6 bases from J, with 19 bases in between. In nucleotides, the CDR3 is TGTGCCACCAGCACCTTCCCTAGAGGACTGGTCAATGAGCAGTTCTTC. Encoded protein: CATSTFPRGLVNEQFF. The full variable domain, with the rest looked up from reference TRBV15 and TRBJ2-1, is DAMVIQNPRYQVTQFGKPVTLSCSQTLNHNVMYWYQQKSSQAPKLLFHYYDKDFNNEADTPDNFQSRRPNTSFCFLDIRSPGLGDTAMYLCATSTFPRGLVNEQFFGPGTRLTVL.

This chain links TRBV7-2 with TRBJ1-3; D is uncertain. The CDR3 totals 13 residues. Germline V CDR1 and CDR2: SGHTA, FQGNSA. V gave up 3 bases and J gave up 3 bases, with 6 bases separating them. The CDR3, as DNA: TGTGCCAGCAGCTTCGAGATTGGAAACACCATATATTTT. This translates into CASSFEIGNTIYF.

This chain uses TRBV28 with TRBJ1-6, with unresolved D. This CDR3 spans 12 amino acids. Germline assignment: CDR1 MDHEN and CDR2 SYDVKM. The V gene lost 6 bases and the J gene lost 7 bases, with 7 bases spanning the gap. The CDR3 here is CASRVQNSPLHF. The CDR3 bases are TGTGCCAGCAGGGTTCAGAATTCACCCCTCCACTTT.

The chain couples TRBV7-6 to TRBJ1-1, with D uncertain. The length of the CDR3 is 13 residues. The V end lost 5 bases, the J end lost 4 bases, and 11 bases lay between the germline ends. Germline assignment: CDR1 SGHVS and CDR2 FNYEAQ. CDR3 residues: CASSRGILTEAFF. The CDR3 nucleotides read TGTGCCAGCAGCCGGGGTATACTCACTGAAGCTTTCTTT.

The chain uses TRBV6-5 and TRBJ1-2, with D possibly being TRBD1 (5 bases). CDR1 is MNHEY, CDR2 SVGAGI, per germline. Trimming took off 6 bases at V and 3 bases at J, with 17 bases between the two ends. The CDR3 is 15 amino acids. The CDR3 here is CASRKGVDSYYGYTF. The DNA for the CDR3 is TGTGCCAGCAGAAAAGGGGTCGACAGTTACTATGGCTACACCTTC.